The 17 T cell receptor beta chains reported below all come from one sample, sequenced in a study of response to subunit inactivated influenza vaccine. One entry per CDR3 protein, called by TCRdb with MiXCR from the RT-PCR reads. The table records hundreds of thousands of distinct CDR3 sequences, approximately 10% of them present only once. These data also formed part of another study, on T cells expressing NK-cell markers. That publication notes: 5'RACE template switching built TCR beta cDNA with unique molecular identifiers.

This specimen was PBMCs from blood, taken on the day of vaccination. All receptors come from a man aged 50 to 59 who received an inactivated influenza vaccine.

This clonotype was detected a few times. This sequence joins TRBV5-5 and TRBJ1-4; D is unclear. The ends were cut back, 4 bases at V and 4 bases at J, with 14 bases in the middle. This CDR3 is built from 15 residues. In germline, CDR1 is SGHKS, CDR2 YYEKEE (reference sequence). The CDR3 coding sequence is TGTGCCAGCAGCCTAAACGCAGGACGTAATGAAAAACTGTTTTTT. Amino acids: CASSLNAGRNEKLFF.

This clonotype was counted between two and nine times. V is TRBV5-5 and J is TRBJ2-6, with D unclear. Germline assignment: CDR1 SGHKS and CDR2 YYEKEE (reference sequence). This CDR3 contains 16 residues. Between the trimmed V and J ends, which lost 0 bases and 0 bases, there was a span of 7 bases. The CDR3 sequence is CASSLVSYSGANVLTF. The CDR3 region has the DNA TGTGCCAGCAGCTTGGTTTCGTACTCTGGGGCCAACGTCCTGACTTTC.

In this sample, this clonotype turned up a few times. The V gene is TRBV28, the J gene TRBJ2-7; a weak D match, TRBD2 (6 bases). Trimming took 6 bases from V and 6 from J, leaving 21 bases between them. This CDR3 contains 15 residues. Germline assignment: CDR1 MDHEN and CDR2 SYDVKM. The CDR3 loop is CASRFTPREDGEQYF. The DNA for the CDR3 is TGTGCCAGCAGGTTCACCCCCAGGGAGGATGGCGAGCAGTACTTC.

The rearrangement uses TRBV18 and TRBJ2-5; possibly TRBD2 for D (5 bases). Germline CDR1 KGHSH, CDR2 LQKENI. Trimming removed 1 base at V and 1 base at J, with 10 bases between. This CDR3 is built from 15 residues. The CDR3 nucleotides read TGTGCCAGCTCACCACGTCGAGCGGCCCAAGAGACCCAGTACTTC. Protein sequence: CASSPRRAAQETQYF.

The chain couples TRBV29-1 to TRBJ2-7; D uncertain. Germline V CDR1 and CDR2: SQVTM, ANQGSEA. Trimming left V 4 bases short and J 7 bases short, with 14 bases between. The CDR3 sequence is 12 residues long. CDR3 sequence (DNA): TGCAGCGTTGGGCATACACTCTTGGAGCAGTACTTC. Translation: CSVGHTLLEQYF.

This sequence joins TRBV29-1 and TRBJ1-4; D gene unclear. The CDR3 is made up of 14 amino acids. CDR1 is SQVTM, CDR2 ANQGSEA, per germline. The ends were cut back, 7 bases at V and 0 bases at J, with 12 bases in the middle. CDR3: CSAASSATNEKLFF. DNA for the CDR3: TGCAGCGCCGCCTCGAGTGCAACTAATGAAAAACTGTTTTTT.

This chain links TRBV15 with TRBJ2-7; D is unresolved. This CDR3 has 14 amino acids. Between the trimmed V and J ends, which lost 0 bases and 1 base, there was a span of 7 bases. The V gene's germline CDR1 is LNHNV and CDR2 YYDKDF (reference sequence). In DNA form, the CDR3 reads TGTGCCACCAGCAGAGAGTTGACGTCCTACGAGCAGTACTTC. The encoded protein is CATSRELTSYEQYF.

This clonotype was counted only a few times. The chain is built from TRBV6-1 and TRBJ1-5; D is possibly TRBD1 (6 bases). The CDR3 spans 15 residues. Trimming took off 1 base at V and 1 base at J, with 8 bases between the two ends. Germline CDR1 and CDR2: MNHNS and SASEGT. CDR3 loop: CASSEGGQSNQPQHF. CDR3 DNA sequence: TGTGCCAGCAGTGAAGGTGGACAGAGCAATCAGCCCCAGCATTTT.

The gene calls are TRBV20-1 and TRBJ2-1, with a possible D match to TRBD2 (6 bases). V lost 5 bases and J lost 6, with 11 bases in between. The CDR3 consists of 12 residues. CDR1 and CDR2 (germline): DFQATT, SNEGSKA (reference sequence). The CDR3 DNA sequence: TGCAGTGCTTCTAGCGTTTTCAATGAGCAGTTCTTC. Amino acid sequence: CSASSVFNEQFF.

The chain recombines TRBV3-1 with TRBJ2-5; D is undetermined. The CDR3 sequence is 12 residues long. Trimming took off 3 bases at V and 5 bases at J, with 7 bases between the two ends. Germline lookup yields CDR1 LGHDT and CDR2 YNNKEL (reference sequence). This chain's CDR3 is CASSHGRETQYF. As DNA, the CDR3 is TGTGCCAGCAGCCATGGGCGGGAGACCCAGTACTTC.

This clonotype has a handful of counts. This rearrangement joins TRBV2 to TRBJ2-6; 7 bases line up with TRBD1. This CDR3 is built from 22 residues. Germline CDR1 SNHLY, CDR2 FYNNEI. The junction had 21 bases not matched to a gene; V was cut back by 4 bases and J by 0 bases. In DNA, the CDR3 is TGTGCCAGCAGTGGGCGACAGGGAACCGTTAGACTCCAGATCTCTGGGGCCAACGTCCTGACTTTC. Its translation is CASSGRQGTVRLQISGANVLTF.

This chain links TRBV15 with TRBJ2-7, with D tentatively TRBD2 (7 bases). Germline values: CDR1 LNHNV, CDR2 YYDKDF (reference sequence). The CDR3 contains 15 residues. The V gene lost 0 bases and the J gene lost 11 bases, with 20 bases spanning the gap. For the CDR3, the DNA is TGTGCCACCAGCAGAGATCAGGATAGGGGGGGAACGAAGTACTTC. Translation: CATSRDQDRGGTKYF. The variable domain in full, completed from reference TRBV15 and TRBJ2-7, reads DAMVIQNPRYQVTQFGKPVTLSCSQTLNHNVMYWYQQKSSQAPKLLFHYYDKDFNNEADTPDNFQSRRPNTSFCFLDIRSPGLGDTAMYLCATSRDQDRGGTKYFGPGTRLTVT.

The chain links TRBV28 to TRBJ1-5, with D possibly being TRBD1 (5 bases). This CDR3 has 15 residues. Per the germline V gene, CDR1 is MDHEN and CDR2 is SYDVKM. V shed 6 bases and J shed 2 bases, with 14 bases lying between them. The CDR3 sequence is CASSRWGDRNQPQHF. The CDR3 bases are TGTGCCAGCAGCCGCTGGGGGGATCGCAATCAGCCCCAGCATTTT.

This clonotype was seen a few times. CDR3 sequence reads: CASSHQRTSGYQETQYF. CDR3 coding DNA: TGTGCCAGCAGTCACCAACGGACTAGCGGGTACCAAGAGACCCAGTACTTC. The chain couples TRBV27 to TRBJ2-5; TRBD2 agrees at 11 bases. After removal of 5 bases from V and 0 bases from J, the junction contained 8 bases not matched to a gene. This CDR3 region has 17 residues. Germline CDR1 and CDR2: MNHEY and SMNVEV (reference sequence).

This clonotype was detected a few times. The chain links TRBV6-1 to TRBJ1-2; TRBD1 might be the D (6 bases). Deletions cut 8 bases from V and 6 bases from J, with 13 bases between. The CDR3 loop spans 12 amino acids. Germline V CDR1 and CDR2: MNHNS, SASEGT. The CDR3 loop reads CASDPRGDGYTF. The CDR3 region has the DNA TGTGCCAGCGATCCAAGGGGGGATGGCTACACCTTC.

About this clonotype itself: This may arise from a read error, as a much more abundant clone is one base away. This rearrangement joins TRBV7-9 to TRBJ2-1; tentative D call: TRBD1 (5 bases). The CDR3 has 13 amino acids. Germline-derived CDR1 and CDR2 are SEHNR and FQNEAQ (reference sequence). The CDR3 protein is CASSLIQDNEQVF. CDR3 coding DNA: TGTGCCAGCAGCTTGATACAGGACAATGAGCAGGTCTTC.

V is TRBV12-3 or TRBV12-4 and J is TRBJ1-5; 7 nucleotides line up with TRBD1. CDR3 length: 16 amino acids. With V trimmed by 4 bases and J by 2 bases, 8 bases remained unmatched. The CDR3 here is CASSSDTGAGNQPQHF. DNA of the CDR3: TGTGCCAGCAGTTCAGATACAGGGGCAGGCAATCAGCCCCAGCATTTT.